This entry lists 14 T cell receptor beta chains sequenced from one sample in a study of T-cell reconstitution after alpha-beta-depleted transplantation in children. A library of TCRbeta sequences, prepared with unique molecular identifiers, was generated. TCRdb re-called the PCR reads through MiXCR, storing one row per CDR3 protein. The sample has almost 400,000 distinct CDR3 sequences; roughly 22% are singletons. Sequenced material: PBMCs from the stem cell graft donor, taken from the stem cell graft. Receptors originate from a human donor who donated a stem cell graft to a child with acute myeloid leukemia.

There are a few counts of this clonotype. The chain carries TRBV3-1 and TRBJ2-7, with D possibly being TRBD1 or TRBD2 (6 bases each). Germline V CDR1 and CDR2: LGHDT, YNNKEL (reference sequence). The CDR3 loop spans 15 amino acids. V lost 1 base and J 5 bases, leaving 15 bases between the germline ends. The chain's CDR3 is CASSQGPRGPHEQYF. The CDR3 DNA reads TGTGCCAGCAGCCAAGGTCCACGGGGGCCCCACGAGCAGTACTTC.

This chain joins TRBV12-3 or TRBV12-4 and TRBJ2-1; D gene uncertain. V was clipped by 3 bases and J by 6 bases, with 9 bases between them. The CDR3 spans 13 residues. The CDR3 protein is CASSFQVFNEQFF. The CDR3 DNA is TGTGCCAGCAGTTTTCAAGTTTTCAATGAGCAGTTCTTC.

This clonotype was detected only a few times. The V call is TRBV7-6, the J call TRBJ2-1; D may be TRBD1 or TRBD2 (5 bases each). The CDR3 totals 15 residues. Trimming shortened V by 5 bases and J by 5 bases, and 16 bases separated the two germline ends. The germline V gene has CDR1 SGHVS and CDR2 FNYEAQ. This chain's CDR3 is CASSPRGEADNEQFF. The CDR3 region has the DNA TGTGCCAGCAGCCCTCGAGGGGAAGCGGACAATGAGCAGTTCTTC.

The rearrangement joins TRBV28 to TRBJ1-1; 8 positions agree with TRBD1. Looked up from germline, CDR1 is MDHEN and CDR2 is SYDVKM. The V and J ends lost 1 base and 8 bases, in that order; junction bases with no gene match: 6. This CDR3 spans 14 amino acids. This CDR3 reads CASSLSHRGGEAFF. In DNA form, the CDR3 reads TGTGCCAGCAGTTTATCCCACAGGGGGGGCGAAGCTTTCTTT.

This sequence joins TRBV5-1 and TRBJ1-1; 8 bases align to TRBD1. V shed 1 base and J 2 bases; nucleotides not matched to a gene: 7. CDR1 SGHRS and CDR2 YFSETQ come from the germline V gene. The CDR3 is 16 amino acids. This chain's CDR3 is CASSLRQGTENTEAFF. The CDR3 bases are TGCGCCAGCAGCTTGCGACAGGGGACGGAAAACACTGAAGCTTTCTTT.

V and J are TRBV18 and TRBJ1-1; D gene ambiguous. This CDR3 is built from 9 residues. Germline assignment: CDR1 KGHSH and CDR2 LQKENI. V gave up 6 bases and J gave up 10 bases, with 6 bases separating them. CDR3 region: CASSGRAFF. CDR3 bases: TGTGCCAGCTCGGGGAGAGCTTTCTTT.

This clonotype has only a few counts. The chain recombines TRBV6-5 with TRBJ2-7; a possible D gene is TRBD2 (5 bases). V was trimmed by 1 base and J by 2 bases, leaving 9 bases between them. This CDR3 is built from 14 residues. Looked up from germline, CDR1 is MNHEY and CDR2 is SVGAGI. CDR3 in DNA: TGTGCCAGCAGTTACTATTCGGGGACCTACGAGCAGTACTTC. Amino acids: CASSYYSGTYEQYF.

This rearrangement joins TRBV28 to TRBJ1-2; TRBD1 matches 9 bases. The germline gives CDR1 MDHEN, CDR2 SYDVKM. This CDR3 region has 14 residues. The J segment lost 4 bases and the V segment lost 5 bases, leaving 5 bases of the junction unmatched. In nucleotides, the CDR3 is TGTGCCAGCAGTAACCCGGACAGGGGCTATGGCTACACCTTC. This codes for CASSNPDRGYGYTF.

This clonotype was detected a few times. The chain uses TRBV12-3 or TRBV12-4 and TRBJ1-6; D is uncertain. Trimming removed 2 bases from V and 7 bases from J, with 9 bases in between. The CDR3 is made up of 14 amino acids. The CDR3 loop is CASSLRSSNSPLHF. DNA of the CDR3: TGTGCCAGCAGTTTACGCAGCTCCAATTCACCCCTCCACTTT.

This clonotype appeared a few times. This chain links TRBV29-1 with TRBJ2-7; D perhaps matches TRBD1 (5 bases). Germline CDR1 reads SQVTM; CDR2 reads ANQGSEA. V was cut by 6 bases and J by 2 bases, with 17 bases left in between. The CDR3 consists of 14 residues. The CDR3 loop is CSVKEYRTPYEQYF. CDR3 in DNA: TGCAGCGTGAAAGAGTACAGGACACCCTACGAGCAGTACTTC.

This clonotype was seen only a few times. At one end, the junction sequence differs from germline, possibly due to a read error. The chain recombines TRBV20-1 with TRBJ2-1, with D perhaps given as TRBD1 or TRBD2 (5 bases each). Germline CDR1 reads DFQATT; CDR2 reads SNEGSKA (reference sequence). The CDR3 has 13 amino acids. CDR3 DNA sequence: TGCAGTACTAGGGACGGTTCCGAAACAGAGCAGTTCTTC. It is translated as CSTRDGSETEQFF.

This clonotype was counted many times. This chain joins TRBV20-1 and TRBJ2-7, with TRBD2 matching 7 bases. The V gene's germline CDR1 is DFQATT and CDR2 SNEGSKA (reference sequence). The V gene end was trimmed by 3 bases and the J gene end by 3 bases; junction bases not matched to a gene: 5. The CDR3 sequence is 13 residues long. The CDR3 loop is CSARELAFYEQYF. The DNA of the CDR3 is TGCAGTGCTAGGGAACTAGCGTTCTACGAGCAGTACTTC.

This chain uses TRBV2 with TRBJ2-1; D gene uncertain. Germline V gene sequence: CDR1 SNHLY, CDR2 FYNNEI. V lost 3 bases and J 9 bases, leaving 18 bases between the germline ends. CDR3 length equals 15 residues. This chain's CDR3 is CASSETLLLKGEQFF. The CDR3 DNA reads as TGTGCCAGCAGTGAGACTCTTCTGCTCAAGGGTGAGCAGTTCTTC.

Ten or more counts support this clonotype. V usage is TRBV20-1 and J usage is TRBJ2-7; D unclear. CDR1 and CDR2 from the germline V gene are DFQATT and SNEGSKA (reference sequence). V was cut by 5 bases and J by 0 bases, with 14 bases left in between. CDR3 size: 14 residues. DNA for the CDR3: TGCAGTGCTTCACTGGTTAAAAGCTCCTACGAGCAGTACTTC. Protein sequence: CSASLVKSSYEQYF.